A single TCR beta chain is shown here with its context. The protocol was immunoSEQ multiplex PCR, while the TCRdb copy is restricted to in-frame clones and leaves out a portion. The sample lists about 35,000 clones; roughly two thirds were seen once. This specimen comes from a study of cytotoxic CD8 clonotypes in ibrutinib-treated CLL. The CDR3 has 15 amino acids. V lost 6 bases and J lost 5, with 18 bases in between. CDR1 is MGHRA and CDR2 is YSYEKL in the germline V gene. The J gene is TRBJ2-3, the V gene TRBV4-1; D possibly matches TRBD1 or TRBD2 (5 bases each). The sequencing used PBMCs, collected at disease progression, from a patient treated with ibrutinib. The TCR originated in a human donor with chronic lymphocytic leukemia. For the CDR3, the DNA is TGCGCCAGCAGTCTTGATCTCGGGGCGGGAGATACGCAGTATTTT. Residues: CASSLDLGAGDTQYF.